This T cell receptor beta chain is from a study of regulatory T cells in long-lasting Graves disease. As for the study in general: Persistence in Graves' disease denoted antithyroid drug use beyond 5 years alongside positive TSH receptor antibodies.

This clonotype appeared many times. Its target is not known. Findings and caveats of the study: Sharing of public clonotypes was greater in persistent patients (around 2,500) than in new patients (roughly 970).

Time point: persistent/refractory GD, antithyroid drugs over 5 years with positive TRAb. From PBMCs, RNA was extracted and then used to make the TCR library. Diagnosis followed American Thyroid Association guidelines for Graves' disease. An endocrinology unit in Xi'an, China, supplied the patients. For TCR beta, libraries came from iRepertoire HTBI primers and Arm-PCR of CDR3 regions. TCRdb reanalysed the multiplex PCR reads using MiXCR and keeps one entry per CDR3 protein. This table has roughly 300,000 distinct CDR3 sequences, roughly 21% appearing once. The receptor was isolated from a female donor with Graves disease. Sequences were derived from peripheral blood mononuclear cells (PBMCs), sampled when the disease was refractory, from a patient treated with antithyroid drugs.

For the CDR3, the DNA is TGTGCCAGCAGTGAAGGGACAACTAATGAAAAACTGTTTTTT. Protein product: CASSEGTTNEKLFF. This chain connects TRBV19 to TRBJ1-4; the D is unclear. CDR1 LNHDA and CDR2 SQIVND come from the germline V gene (reference sequence). CDR3 length equals 14 residues. Trimming removed 9 bases at V and 0 bases at J, with 11 bases between.